One T cell receptor (beta chain) is described in this entry. The antigen is unknown. Germline loops: CDR1 SNHLY, CDR2 FYNNEI. This CDR3 is built from 13 residues. V shed 4 bases and J shed 5 bases, with 11 bases lying between them. PCR involved 60 Vbeta and 13 Jbeta primers. Repertoires were generated with immunoSEQ multiplex PCR, while TCRdb's copy carries only in-frame clones and drops some. This repertoire includes roughly 200,000 clones. This record belongs to a study of cytomegalovirus exposure and HLA in healthy donors. Study results and limitations: Beyond CMV serostatus, there was no information to go on about immune exposure. A later analysis showed that HLA-associated TCR beta chains had undergone more clonal expansion than equally common others.

The receptor's source is a young man in good health and CMV-seronegative. The sample taken for sequencing was PBMCs. The gene calls are TRBV2 and TRBJ1-1; D is ambiguous. The CDR3 sequence is CASSGLVRTEAFF. As DNA, the CDR3 is TGTGCCAGCAGTGGCCTCGTACGGACTGAAGCTTTCTTT.